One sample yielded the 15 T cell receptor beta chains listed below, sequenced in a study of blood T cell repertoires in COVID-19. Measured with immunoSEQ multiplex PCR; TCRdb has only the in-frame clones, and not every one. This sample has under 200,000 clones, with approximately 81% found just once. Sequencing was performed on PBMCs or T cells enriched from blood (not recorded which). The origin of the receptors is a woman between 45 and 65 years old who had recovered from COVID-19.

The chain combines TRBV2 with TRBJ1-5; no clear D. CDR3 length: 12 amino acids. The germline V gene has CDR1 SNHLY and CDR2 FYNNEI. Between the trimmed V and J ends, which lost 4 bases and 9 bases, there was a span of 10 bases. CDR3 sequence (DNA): TGTGCCAGCAGTGGAGGGCCTGGGCCCCAGCATTTT. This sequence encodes CASSGGPGPQHF. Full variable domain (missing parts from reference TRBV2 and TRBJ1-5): EPEVTQTPSHQVTQMGQEVILRCVPISNHLYFYWYRQILGQKVEFLVSFYNNEISEKSEIFDDQFSVERPDGSNFTLKIRSTKLEDSAMYFCASSGGPGPQHFGDGTRLSIL.

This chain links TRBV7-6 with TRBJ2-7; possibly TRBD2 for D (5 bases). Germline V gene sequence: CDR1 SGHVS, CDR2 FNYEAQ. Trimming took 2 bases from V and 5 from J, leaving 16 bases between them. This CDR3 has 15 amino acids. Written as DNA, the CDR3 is TGTGCCAGCAGCTTATCCGAGGGTCTCTCGCACGAGCAGTACTTC. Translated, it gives CASSLSEGLSHEQYF. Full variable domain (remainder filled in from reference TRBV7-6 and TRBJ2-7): GAGVSQSPRYKVTKRGQDVALRCDPISGHVSLYWYRQALGQGPEFLTYFNYEAQQDKSGLPNDRFSAERPEGSISTLTIQRTEQRDSAMYRCASSLSEGLSHEQYFGPGTRLTVT.

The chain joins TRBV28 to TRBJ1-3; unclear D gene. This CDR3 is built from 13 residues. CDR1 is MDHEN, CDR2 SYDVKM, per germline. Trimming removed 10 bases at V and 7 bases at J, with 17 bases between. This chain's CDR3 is CATDSGGINTIYF. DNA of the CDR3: TGTGCCACCGATAGTGGAGGGATTAACACCATATATTTT.

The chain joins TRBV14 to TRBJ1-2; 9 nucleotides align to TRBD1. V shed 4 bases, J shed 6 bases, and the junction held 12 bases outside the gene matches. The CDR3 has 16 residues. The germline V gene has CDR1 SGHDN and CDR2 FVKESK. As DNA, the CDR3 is TGTGCCAGCAGCCCGGGACAGGGTAAGGGAGTCGATGGCTACACCTTC. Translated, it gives CASSPGQGKGVDGYTF.

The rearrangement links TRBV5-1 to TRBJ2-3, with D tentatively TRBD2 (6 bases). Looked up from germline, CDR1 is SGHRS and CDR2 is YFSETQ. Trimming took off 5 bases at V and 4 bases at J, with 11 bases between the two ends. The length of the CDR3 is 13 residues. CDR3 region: CASREVAADTQYF. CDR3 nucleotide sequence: TGCGCCAGCAGGGAGGTAGCGGCAGATACGCAGTATTTT. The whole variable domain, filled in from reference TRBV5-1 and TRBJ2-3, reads KAGVTQTPRYLIKTRGQQVTLSCSPISGHRSVSWYQQTPGQGLQFLFEYFSETQRNKGNFPGRFSGRQFSNSRSEMNVSTLELGDSALYLCASREVAADTQYFGPGTRLTVL.

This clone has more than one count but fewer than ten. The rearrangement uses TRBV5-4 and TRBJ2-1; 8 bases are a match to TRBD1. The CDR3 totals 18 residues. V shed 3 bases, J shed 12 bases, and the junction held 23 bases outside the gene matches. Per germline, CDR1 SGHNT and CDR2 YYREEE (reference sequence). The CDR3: CASSSRQGLRRLAIRQFF. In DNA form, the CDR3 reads TGTGCCAGCAGCTCCCGACAGGGGTTAAGGAGGTTGGCAATTCGGCAGTTCTTC.

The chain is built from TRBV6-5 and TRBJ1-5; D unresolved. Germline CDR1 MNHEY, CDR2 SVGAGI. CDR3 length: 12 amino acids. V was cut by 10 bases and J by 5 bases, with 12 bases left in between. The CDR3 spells CAIQERDQPQHF. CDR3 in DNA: TGTGCCATCCAGGAGAGGGATCAGCCCCAGCATTTT.

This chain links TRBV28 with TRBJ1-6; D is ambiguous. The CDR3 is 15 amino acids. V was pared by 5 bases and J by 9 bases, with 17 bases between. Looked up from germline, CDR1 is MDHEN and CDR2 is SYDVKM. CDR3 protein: CASSPPVVGSSPLHF. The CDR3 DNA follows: TGTGCCAGCAGTCCCCCCGTGGTAGGGAGTTCACCCCTCCACTTT.

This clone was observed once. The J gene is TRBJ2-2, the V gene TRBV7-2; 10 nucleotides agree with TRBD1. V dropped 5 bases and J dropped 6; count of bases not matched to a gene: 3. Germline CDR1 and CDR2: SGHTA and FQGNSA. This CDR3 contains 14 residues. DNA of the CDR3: TGTGCCAGCAGCGCCGGGACAGGGGCCGGGGAGCTGTTTTTT. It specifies CASSAGTGAGELFF.

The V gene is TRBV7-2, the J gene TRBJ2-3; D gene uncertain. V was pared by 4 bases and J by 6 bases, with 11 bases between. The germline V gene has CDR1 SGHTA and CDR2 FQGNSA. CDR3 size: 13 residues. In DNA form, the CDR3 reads TGTGCCAGCAGCTATAGGCCCGGGGATACGCAGTATTTT. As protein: CASSYRPGDTQYF.

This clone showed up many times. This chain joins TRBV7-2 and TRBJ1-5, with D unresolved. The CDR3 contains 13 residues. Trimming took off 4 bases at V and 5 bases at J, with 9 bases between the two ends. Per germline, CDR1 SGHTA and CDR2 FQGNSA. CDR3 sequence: CASSSNSYQPQHF. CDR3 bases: TGTGCCAGCAGCTCCAACAGTTATCAGCCCCAGCATTTT.

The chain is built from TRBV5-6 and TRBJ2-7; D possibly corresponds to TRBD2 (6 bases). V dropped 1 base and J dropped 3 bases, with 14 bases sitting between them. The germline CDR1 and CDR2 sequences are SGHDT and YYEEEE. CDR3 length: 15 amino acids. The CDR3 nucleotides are TGTGCCAGCAGCTTGTTGACCGCCGGGAGCTACGAGCAGTACTTC. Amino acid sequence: CASSLLTAGSYEQYF.

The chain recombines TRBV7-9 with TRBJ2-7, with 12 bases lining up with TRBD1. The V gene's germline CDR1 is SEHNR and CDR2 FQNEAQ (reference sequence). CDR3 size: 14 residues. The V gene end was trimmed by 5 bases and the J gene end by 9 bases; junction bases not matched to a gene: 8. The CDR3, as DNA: TGTGCCAGCAGCACTCTGGGACAGGGGGCACGGCAGTACTTC. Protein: CASSTLGQGARQYF.

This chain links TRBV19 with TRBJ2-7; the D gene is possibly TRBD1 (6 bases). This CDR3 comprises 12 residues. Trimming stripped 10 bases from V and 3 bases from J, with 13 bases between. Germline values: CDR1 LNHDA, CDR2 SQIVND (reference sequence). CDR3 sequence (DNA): TGTGCCACAACAGGGAAGCGCTACGAGCAGTACTTC. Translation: CATTGKRYEQYF.

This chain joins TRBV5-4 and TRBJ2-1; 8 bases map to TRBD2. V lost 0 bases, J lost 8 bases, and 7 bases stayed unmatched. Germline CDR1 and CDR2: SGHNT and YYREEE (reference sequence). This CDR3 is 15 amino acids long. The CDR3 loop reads CASSLGASGSHEQFF. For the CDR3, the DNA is TGTGCCAGCAGCTTGGGTGCGAGCGGGAGTCATGAGCAGTTCTTC.